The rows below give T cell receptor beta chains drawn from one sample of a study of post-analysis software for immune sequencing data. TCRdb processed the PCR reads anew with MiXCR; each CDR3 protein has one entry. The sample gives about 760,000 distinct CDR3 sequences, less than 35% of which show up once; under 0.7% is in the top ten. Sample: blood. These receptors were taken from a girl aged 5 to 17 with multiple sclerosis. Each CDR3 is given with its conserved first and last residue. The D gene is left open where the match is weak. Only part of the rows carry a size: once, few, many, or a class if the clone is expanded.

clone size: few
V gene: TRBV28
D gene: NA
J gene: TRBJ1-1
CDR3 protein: CASRLSRTSNTEAFF
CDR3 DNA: TGTGCCAGCAGACTCTCCCGGACGTCGAACACTGAAGCTTTCTTT

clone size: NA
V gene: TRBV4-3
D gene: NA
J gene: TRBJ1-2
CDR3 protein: CASSQGGGHYGYTF
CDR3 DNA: TGCGCCAGCAGCCAAGGCGGGGGCCACTATGGCTACACCTTC

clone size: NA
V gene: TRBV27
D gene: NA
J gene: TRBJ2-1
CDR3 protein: CASSLSWGREETQFF
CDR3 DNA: TGTGCCAGCAGTTTAAGTTGGGGCAGGGAGGAGACCCAGTTCTTC

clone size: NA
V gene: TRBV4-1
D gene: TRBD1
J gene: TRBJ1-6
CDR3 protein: CASSPTKGDRVSYNSPLHF
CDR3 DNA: TGCGCCAGTAGCCCCACAAAGGGGGACAGGGTGTCCTATAATTCACCCCTCCACTTT

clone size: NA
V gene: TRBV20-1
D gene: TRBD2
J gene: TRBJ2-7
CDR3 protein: CSAISGGPRNEQYF
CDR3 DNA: TGCAGTGCCATTAGCGGGGGGCCAAGAAACGAGCAGTACTTC

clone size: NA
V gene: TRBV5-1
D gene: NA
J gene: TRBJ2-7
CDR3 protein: CASSLDGTYPHEQYF
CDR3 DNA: TGCGCCAGCAGCTTGGACGGGACATATCCCCACGAGCAGTACTTC

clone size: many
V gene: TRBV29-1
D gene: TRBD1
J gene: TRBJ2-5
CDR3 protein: CSVVDRVGETQYF
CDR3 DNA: TGCAGCGTGGTGGACAGGGTAGGAGAGACCCAGTACTTC

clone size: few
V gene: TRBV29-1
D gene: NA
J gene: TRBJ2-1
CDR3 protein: CSVDIGYNEQFF
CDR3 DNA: TGCAGCGTTGATATAGGGTACAATGAGCAGTTCTTC

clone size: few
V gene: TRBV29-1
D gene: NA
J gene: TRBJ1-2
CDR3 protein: CSVEDVGYYGYTF
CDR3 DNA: TGCAGCGTTGAAGACGTAGGGTACTATGGCTACACCTTC

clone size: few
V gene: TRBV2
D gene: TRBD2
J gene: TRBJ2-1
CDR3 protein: CASSELSGGASEQFF
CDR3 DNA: TGTGCCAGCAGTGAATTGAGCGGGGGGGCCTCTGAGCAGTTCTTC

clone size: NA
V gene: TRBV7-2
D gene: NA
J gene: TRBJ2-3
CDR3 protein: CASTRGAGGRDTQYF
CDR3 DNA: TGTGCCAGCACACGGGGGGCTGGGGGAAGGGATACGCAGTATTTT

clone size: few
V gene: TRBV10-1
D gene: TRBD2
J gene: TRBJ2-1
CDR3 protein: CASSETSGTVTDEQFF
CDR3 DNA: TGCGCCAGCAGTGAGACTAGCGGGACCGTTACCGATGAGCAGTTCTTC

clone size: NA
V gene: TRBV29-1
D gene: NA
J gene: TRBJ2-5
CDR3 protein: CSVAGMAEQETQYF
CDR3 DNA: TGCAGCGTTGCGGGAATGGCTGAACAAGAGACCCAGTACTTC

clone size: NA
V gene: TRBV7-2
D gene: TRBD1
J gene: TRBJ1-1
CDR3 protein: CASSRRQGGMNTEAFF
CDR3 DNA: TGTGCCAGCAGCCGACGACAGGGTGGGATGAACACTGAAGCTTTCTTT

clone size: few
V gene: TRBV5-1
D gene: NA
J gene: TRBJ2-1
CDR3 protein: CASSWASVIAPNEQFF
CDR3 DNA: TGCGCCAGCAGCTGGGCTAGCGTTATTGCCCCCAATGAGCAGTTCTTC

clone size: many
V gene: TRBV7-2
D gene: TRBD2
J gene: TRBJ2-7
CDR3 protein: CASSLETAGKNYEQYF
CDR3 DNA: TGTGCCAGCAGCTTAGAGACAGCGGGGAAGAACTACGAGCAGTACTTC

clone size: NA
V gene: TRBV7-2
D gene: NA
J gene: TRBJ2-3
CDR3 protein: CASSPTSATDTQYF
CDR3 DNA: TGTGCCAGCAGCCCTACCAGCGCGACAGATACGCAGTATTTT

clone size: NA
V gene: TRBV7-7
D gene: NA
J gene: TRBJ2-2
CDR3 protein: CASSETTNTGELFF
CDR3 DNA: TGTGCTAGCAGTGAGACAACTAACACCGGGGAGCTGTTTTTT

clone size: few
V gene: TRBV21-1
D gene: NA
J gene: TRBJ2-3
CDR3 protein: CASSRLLAGEFTDTQYF
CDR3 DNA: TGTGCCAGCAGCAGATTACTAGCGGGAGAGTTCACAGATACGCAGTATTTT

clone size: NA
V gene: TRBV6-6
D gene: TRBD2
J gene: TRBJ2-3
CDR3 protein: CASSYPGLAGDLTQYF
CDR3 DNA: TGTGCCAGCAGTTACCCCGGACTAGCGGGGGACCTTACGCAGTATTTT

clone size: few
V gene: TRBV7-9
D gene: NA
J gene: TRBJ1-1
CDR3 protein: CASRGGIPEAFF
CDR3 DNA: TGTGCCAGCAGGGGGGGGATTCCTGAAGCTTTCTTT

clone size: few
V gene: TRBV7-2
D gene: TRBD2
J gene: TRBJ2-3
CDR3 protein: CASSWGLAGLGDTQYF
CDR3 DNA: TGTGCCAGCAGCTGGGGACTAGCGGGGCTCGGAGATACGCAGTATTTT

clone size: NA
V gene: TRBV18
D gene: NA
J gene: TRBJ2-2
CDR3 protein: CASSPPPGTGELFF
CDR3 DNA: TGTGCCAGCTCACCACCGCCAGGCACCGGGGAGCTGTTTTTT

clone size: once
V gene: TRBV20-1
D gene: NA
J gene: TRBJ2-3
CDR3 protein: CSASLGGGRTDTQYF
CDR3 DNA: TGCAGTGCTAGCCTCGGAGGGGGCCGCACAGATACGCAGTATTTT

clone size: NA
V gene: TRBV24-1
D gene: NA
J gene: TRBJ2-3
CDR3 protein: CATSDPGDSSTDAQYF
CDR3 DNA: TGTGCCACCAGTGATCCAGGGGACTCTAGCACAGATGCGCAGTATTTT

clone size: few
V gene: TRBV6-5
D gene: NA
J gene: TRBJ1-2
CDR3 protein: CASSYSDGTYGYTF
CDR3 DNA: TGTGCCAGCAGTTACTCGGACGGAACCTATGGCTACACCTTC

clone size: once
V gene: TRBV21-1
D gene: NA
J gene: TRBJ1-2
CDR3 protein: CAVSELTGTGYGYTF
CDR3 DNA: TGTGCCGTATCCGAATTAACCGGGACAGGCTATGGCTACACCTTC

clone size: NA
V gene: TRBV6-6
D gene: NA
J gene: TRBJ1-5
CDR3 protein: CASSYIGDSNQPQHF
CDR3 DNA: TGTGCCAGCAGTTACATCGGAGATAGCAATCAGCCCCAGCATTTT

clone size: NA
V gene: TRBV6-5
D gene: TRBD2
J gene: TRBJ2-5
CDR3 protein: CASLKTSGLLGTQYF
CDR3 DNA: TGTGCCAGCCTTAAGACTAGCGGCCTCCTTGGGACCCAGTACTTC

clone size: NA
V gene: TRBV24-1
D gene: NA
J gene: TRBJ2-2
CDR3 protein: CATSGAAAGELFF
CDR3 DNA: TGTGCCACCAGTGGGGCCGCTGCCGGGGAGCTGTTTTTT